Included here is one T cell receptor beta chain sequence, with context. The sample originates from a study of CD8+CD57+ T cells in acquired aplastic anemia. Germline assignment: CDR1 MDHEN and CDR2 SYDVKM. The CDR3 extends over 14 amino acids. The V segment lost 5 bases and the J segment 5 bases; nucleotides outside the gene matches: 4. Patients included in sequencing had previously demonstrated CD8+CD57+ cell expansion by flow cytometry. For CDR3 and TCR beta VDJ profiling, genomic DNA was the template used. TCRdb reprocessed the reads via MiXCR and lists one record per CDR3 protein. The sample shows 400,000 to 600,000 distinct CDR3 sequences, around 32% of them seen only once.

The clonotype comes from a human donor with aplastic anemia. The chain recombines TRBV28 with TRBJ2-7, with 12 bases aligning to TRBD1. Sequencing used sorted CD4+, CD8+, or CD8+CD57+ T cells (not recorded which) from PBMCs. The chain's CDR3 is CASSLGQGADEQYF. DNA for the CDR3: TGTGCCAGCAGTCTGGGACAGGGGGCGGACGAGCAGTACTTC.